This TCR beta chain was recorded in a study of cytomegalovirus exposure and HLA in healthy donors. Study results and caveats: In vitro testing confirmed a few CMV-associated chains as specific for CMV antigens.

A remark on this clone: What it binds is not known.

Germline CDR1 and CDR2: SEHNR and FQNEAQ (reference sequence). V lost 5 bases, J lost 2 bases, and 14 bases lay in between. The CDR3 covers 15 residues. In the PCR, 60 Vbeta and 13 Jbeta primers were used. The table came from immunoSEQ multiplex PCR; TCRdb's copy has only in-frame clones and leaves some out. The sample records 110,000 or so clones, 65% to 90% being singletons. The sample comprised PBMCs. This receptor was obtained from a man aged 30-40 years in good health and CMV-seropositive. This rearrangement joins TRBV7-9 to TRBJ2-3; D might be TRBD1 (6 bases). The CDR3 DNA sequence: TGTGCCAGCAGCCCGGACAGACGCCCCACAGATACGCAGTATTTT. The encoded protein is CASSPDRRPTDTQYF.